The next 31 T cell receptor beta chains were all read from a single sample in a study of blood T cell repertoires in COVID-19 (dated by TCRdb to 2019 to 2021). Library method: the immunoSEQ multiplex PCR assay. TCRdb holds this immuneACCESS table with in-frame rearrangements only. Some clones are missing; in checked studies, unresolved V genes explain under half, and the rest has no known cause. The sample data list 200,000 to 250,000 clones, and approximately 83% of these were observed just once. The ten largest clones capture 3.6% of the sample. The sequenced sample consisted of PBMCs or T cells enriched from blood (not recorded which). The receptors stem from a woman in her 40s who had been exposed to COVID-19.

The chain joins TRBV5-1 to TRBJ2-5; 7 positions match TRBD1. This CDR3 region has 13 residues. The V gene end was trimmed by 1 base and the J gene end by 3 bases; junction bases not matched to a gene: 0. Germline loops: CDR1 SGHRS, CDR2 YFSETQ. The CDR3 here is CASSLTGEETQYF. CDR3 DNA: TGCGCCAGCAGCTTGACAGGGGAAGAGACCCAGTACTTC.

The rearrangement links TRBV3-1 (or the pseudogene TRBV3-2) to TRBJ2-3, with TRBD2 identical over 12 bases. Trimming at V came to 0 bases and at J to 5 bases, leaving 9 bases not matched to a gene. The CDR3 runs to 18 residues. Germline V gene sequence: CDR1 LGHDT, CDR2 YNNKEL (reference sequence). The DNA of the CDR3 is TGTGCCAGCAGCCAAGATTACAGACTAGCGGGGGCCGGAGATACGCAGTATTTT. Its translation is CASSQDYRLAGAGDTQYF.

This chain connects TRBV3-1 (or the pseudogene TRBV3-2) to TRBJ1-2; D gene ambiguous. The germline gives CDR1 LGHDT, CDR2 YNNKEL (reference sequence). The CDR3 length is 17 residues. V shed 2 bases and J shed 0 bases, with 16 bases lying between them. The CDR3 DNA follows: TGTGCCAGCAGCCAAAACCACAAGGATCTAGCTAACTATGGCTACACCTTC. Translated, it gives CASSQNHKDLANYGYTF.

The CDR3 protein is CASTERAGGSGANVLTF. Written as DNA, the CDR3 is TGTGCCAGCACCGAACGGGCGGGGGGCTCTGGGGCCAACGTCCTGACTTTC. V and J are TRBV2 and TRBJ2-6; 8 bases align to TRBD2. This CDR3 comprises 17 residues. CDR1 and CDR2 (germline): SNHLY, FYNNEI. The V and J ends lost 7 bases and 0 bases, in that order; junction bases with no gene match: 8.

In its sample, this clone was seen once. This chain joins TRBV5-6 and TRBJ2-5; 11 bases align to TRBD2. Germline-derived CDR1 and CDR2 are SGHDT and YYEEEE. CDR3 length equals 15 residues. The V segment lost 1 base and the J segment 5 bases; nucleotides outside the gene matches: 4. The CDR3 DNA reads TGTGCCAGCAGCTTGTACGTAGCGGGGGGGGAGACCCAGTACTTC. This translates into CASSLYVAGGETQYF.

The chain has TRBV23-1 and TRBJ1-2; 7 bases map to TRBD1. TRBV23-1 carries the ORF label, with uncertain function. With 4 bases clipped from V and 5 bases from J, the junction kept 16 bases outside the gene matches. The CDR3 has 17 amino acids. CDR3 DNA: TGCGCCAGCAGTCCTAGGGACAGTACCCCTCTGAGGTATGGCTACACCTTC. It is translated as CASSPRDSTPLRYGYTF.

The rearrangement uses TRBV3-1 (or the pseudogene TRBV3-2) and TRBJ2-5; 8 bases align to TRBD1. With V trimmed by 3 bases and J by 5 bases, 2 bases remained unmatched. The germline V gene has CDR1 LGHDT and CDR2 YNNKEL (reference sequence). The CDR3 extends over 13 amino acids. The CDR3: CASSHRDRETQYF. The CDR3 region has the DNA TGTGCCAGCAGCCACCGGGACAGGGAGACCCAGTACTTC.

The DNA for the CDR3 is TGCGCCAGCAGCCGACAGGGGGACACCATATATTTT. Its protein is CASSRQGDTIYF. The chain links TRBV5-1 to TRBJ1-3; 9 positions agree with TRBD1. Per the germline V gene, CDR1 is SGHRS and CDR2 is YFSETQ. V shed 4 bases, J shed 8 bases, and the junction held 1 base outside the gene matches. This CDR3 has 12 residues.

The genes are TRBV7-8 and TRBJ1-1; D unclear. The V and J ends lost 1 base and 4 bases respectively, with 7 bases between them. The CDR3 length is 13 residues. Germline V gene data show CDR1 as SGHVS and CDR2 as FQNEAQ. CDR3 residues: CASSLGSGTEAFF. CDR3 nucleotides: TGTGCCAGCAGCTTAGGGTCGGGCACTGAAGCTTTCTTT. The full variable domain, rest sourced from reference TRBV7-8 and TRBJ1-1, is GAGVSQSPRYKVAKRGQDVALRCDPISGHVSLFWYQQALGQGPEFLTYFQNEAQLDKSGLPSDRFFAERPEGSVSTLKIQRTQQEDSAVYLCASSLGSGTEAFFGQGTRLTVV.

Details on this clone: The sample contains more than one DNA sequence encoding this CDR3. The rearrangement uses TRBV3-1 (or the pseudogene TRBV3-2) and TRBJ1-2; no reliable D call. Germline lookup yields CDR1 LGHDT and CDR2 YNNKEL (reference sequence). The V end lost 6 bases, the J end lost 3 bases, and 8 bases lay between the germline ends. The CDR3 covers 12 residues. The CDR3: CASSQRDYGYTF. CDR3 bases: TGTGCCAGCAGTCAGCGGGACTATGGCTACACCTTC.

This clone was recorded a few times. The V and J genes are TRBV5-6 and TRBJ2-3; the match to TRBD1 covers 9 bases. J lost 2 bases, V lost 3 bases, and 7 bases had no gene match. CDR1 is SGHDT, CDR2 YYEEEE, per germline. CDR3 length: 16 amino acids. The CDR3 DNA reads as TGTGCCAGCAGCTCCCCGGGACAGGGTATCACAGATACGCAGTATTTT. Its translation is CASSSPGQGITDTQYF.

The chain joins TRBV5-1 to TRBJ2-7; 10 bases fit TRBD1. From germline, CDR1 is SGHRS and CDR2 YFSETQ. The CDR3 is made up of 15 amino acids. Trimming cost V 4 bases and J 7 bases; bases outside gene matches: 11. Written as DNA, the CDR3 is TGCGCCAGCAGCATAGCGACAGGGGGCGGGTCAGAGCAGTACTTC. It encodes CASSIATGGGSEQYF.

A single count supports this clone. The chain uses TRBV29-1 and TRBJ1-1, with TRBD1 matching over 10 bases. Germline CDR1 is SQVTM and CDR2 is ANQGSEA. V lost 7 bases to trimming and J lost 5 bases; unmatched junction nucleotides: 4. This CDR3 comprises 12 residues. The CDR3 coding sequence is TGCAGCGGGGGACAGGGGCGAACTGAAGCTTTCTTT. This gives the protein CSGGQGRTEAFF. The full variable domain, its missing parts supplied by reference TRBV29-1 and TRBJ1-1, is SAVISQKPSRDICQRGTSLTIQCQVDSQVTMMFWYRQQPGQSLTLIATANQGSEATYESGFVIDKFPISRPNLTFSTLTVSNMSPEDSSIYLCSGGQGRTEAFFGQGTRLTVV.

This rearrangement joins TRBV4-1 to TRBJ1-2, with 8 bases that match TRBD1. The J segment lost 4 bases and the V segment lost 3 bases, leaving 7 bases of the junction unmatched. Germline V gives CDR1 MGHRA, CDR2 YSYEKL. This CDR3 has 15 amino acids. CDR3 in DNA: TGCGCCAGCAGCCACCCGACAGGGGCGACCTATGGCTACACCTTC. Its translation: CASSHPTGATYGYTF.

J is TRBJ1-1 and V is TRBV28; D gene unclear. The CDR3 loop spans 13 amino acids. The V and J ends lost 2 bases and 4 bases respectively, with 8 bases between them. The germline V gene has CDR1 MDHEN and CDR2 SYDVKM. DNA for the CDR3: TGTGCCAGCAGTTTACGTGGGAGCACTGAAGCTTTCTTT. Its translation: CASSLRGSTEAFF.

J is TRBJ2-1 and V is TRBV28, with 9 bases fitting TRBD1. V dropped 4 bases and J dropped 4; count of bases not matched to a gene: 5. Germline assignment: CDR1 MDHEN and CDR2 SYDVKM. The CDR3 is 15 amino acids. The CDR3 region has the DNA TGTGCCAGCAGTTCCGGGACAGGGAGTTACAATGAGCAGTTCTTC. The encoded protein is CASSSGTGSYNEQFF.

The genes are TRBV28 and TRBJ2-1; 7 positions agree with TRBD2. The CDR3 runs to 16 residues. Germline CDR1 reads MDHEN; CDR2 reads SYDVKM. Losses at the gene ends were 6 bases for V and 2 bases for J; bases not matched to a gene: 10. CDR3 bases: TGTGCCAGCAGGTCCGATCGCGGGGGAACCTACAATGAGCAGTTCTTC. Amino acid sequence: CASRSDRGGTYNEQFF. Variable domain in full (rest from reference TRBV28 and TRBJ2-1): DVKVTQSSRYLVKRTGEKVFLECVQDMDHENMFWYRQDPGLGLRLIYFSYDVKMKEKGDIPEGYSVSREKKERFSLILESASTNQTSMYLCASRSDRGGTYNEQFFGPGTRLTVL.

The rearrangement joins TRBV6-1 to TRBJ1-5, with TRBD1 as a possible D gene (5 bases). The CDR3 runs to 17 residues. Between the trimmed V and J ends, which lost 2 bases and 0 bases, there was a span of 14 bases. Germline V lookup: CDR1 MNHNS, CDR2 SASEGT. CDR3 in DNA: TGTGCCAGCAGTGAAAGGCCAGTAGGACATAGCAATCAGCCCCAGCATTTT. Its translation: CASSERPVGHSNQPQHF.

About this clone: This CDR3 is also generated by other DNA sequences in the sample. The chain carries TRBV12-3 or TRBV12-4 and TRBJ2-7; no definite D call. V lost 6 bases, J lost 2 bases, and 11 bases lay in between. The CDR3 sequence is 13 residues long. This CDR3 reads CASSSRRAYEQYF. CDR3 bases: TGTGCCAGCAGCAGCCGACGGGCCTACGAGCAGTACTTC.

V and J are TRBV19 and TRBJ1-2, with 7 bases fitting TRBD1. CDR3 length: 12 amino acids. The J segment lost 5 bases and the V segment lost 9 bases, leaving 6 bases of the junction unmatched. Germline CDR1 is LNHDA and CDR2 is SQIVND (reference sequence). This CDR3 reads CASPRGDYGYTF. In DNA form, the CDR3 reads TGTGCCAGCCCCAGGGGGGATTATGGCTACACCTTC.

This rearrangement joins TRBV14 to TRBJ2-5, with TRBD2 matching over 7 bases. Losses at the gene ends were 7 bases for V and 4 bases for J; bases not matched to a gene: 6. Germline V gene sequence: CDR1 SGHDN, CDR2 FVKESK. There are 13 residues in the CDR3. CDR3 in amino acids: CASTRSGGETQYF. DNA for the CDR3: TGTGCCAGCACCCGTTCGGGAGGAGAGACCCAGTACTTC.

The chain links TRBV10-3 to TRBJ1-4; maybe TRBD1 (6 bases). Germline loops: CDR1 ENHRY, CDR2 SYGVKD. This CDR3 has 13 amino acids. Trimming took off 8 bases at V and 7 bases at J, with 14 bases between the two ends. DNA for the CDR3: TGTGCCATCTCACAGGGTATTTCTGAAAAACTGTTTTTT. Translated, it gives CAISQGISEKLFF.

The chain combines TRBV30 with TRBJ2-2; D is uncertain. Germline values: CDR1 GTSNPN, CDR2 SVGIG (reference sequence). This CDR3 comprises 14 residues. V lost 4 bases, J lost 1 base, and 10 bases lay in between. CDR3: CAWTGTGNTGELFF. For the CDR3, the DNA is TGTGCCTGGACTGGCACGGGGAACACCGGGGAGCTGTTTTTT.

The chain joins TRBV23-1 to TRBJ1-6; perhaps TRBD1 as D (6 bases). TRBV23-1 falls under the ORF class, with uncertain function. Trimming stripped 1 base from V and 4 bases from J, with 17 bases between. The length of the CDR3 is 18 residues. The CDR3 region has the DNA TGCGCCAGCAGTCAATTCCCAGGGGCAAACGATTATAATTCACCCCTCCACTTT. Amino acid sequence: CASSQFPGANDYNSPLHF.

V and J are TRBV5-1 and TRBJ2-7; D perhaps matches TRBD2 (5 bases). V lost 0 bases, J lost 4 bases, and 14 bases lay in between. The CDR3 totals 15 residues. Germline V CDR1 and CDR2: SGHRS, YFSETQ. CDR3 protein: CASSLGNGIVYEQYF. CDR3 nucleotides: TGCGCCAGCAGCTTGGGCAACGGGATCGTTTACGAGCAGTACTTC.

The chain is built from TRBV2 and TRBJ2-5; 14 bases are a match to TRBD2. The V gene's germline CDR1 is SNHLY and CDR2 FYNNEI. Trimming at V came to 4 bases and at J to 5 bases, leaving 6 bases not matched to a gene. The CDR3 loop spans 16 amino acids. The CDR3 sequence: CASSGLAGGLRETQYF. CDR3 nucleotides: TGTGCCAGCAGTGGACTAGCGGGGGGGCTCAGGGAGACCCAGTACTTC.

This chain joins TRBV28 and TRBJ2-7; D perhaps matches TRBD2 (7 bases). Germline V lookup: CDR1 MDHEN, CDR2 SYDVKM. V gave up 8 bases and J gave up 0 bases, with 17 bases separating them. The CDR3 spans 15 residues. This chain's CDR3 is CASGLEGGSSYEQYF. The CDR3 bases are TGTGCCAGCGGACTAGAAGGGGGAAGCTCCTACGAGCAGTACTTC.

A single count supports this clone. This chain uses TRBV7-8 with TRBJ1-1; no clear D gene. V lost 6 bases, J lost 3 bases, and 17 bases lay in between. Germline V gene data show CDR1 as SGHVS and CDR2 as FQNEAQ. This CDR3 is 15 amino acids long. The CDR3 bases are TGTGCCAGCAGACAAACCGGAGCGGTCTACACTGAAGCTTTCTTT. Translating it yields CASRQTGAVYTEAFF.

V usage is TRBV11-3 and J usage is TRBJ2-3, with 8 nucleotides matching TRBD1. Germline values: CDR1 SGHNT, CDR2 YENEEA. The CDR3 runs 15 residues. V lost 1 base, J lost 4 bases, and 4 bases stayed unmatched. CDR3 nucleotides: TGTGCCAGCAGCTTAGGGGCAGGGGGCCCAGATACGCAGTATTTT. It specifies CASSLGAGGPDTQYF.

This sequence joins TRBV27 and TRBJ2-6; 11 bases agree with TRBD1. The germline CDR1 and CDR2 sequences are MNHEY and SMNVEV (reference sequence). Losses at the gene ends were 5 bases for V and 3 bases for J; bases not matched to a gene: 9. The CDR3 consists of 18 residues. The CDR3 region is CASSLVLDRGLGANVLTF. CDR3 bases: TGTGCCAGCAGTCTCGTCCTGGACAGGGGGCTTGGGGCCAACGTCCTGACTTTC.

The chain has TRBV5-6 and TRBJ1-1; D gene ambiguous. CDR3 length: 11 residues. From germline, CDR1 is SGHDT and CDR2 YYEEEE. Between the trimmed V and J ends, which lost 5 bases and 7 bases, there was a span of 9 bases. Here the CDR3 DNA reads TGTGCCAGCAGTGTGGCCAGTGAAGCTTTCTTT. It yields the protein CASSVASEAFF.